These T cell receptor beta chains were read from a single sample in a study of T-cell reconstitution after alpha-beta-depleted transplantation in children. TCRdb re-derived calls from the PCR reads in MiXCR, one entry per CDR3 protein. The table records just under 550,000 distinct CDR3 sequences, 15% to 20% of them present only once. Source: PBMCs from the stem cell graft donor, taken from the stem cell graft. These receptors all come from a human donor who donated a stem cell graft to a child with acute lymphoblastic leukemia. Each CDR3 is given with its conserved first and last residue. A D gene is named only where the DNA matches it firmly. Expanded clones get a size class; other rows say once, few or many, or leave the size out.

v_gene	d_gene	abundance	j_gene	CDR3nt	CDR3aa
TRBV27	.	few	TRBJ2-7	TGTGCCAGCAGTTTCGGGGTTCCCAACGAGCAGTACTTC	CASSFGVPNEQYF
TRBV5-1	.	.	TRBJ2-1	TGCGCCAGCAGCTTGGCCTTCTCGGAGCAGTTCTTC	CASSLAFSEQFF
TRBV4-1	.	.	TRBJ2-1	TGCGCCAGCAGCCAAGGGCCGGCCACCCCCGTGTACAATGAGCAGTTCTTC	CASSQGPATPVYNEQFF
TRBV5-1	TRBD2	few	TRBJ2-7	TGCGCCAGCAGCGGAGGGACTAGCGTCTACGAGCAGTACTTC	CASSGGTSVYEQYF
TRBV3-1	TRBD2	few	TRBJ2-7	TGTGCCAGCAGCCAAGTAGAAGCGGGGACGGGATACGAGCAGTACTTC	CASSQVEAGTGYEQYF
TRBV7-7	TRBD1	.	TRBJ1-4	TGTGCCAGCAGCCCGGCAGGGGGCTTCGGGGCTAATGAAAAACTGTTTTTT	CASSPAGGFGANEKLFF
TRBV5-1	TRBD1	many	TRBJ1-2	TGTGCCAGCAGCCTTGACAGGGCCTATGGCTACACCTTC	CASSLDRAYGYTF
TRBV7-3	.	.	TRBJ2-2	TGTGCCAGCAGCCCACAACAGGGAGAGGAGCTGTTTTTT	CASSPQQGEELFF
TRBV6-5	.	few	TRBJ2-1	TGTGCCAGCAGTTACGGGGCGGGACGGAATGAGCAGTTCTTC	CASSYGAGRNEQFF
TRBV7-2	.	.	TRBJ1-1	TGTGCCAGCAGTTCTTACACAAGTCGAGCTTTCTTT	CASSSYTSRAFF